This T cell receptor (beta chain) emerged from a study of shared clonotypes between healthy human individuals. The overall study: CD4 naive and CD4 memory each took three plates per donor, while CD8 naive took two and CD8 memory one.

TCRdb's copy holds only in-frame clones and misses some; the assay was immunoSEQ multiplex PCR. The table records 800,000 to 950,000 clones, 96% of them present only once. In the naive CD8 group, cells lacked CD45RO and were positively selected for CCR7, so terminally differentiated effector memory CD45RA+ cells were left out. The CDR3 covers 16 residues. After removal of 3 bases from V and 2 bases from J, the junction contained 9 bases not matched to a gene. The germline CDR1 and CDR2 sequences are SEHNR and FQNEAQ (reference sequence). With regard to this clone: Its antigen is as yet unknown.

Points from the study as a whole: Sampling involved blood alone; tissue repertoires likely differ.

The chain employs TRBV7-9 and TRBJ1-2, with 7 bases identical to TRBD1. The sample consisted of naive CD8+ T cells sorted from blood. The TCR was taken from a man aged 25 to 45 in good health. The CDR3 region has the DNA TGTGCCAGCAGCTTGAGTTCGGGACAGTACAACTATGGCTACACCTTC. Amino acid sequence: CASSLSSGQYNYGYTF.